This passage covers 12 T cell receptor beta chains from one sample sequenced in a study of T cells after yellow fever vaccination. TCRdb fed the 5' RACE reads into MiXCR, producing one record per CDR3 protein. The sample records a few hundred thousand distinct CDR3 sequences, 6.2% being singletons. Here the sequenced sample was PBMCs, taken 5 days after the yellow fever booster vaccination. These receptor sequences come from a man aged 25-45 years who received the YFV17D yellow fever vaccine.

In its sample, this clonotype was seen a few times. The V and J genes are TRBV6-1 and TRBJ2-7; 11 bases are shared with TRBD2. V was clipped by 5 bases and J by 5 bases; unmatched bases: 11. The CDR3 has 16 residues. The germline V gene encodes CDR1 MNHNS and CDR2 SASEGT. Here the CDR3 reads CASSQHRGLAGNEQYF. The CDR3 DNA reads as TGTGCCAGCAGTCAACACCGCGGACTAGCGGGTAACGAGCAGTACTTC.

This clonotype was detected only a few times. This chain joins TRBV19 and TRBJ2-2; 9 nucleotides match TRBD1. The trim removed 8 bases at V and 6 bases at J, leaving 7 bases unmatched. The germline V gene has CDR1 LNHDA and CDR2 SQIVND (reference sequence). The CDR3 extends over 14 amino acids. In nucleotides, the CDR3 is TGTGCCAGTGCCGGGACAGGGCCCGCCGGGGAGCTGTTTTTT. Its translation: CASAGTGPAGELFF.

The rearrangement links TRBV7-2 to TRBJ2-3, with D possibly TRBD1 on 6 matching bases. In germline, CDR1 is SGHTA, CDR2 FQGNSA. The CDR3 has 16 residues. Trimming left V 5 bases short and J 0 bases short, with 15 bases between. CDR3 in amino acids: CASSPRSGASTDTQYF. CDR3 sequence (DNA): TGTGCCAGCAGCCCCCGATCAGGGGCTAGCACAGATACGCAGTATTTT. The complete variable domain, with remaining parts taken from reference TRBV7-2 and TRBJ2-3, reads GAGVSQSPSNKVTEKGKDVELRCDPISGHTALYWYRQSLGQGLEFLIYFQGNSAPDKSGLPSDRFSAERTGGSVSTLTIQRTQQEDSAVYLCASSPRSGASTDTQYFGPGTRLTVL.

This clonotype came up many times. This chain joins TRBV29-1 and TRBJ1-2; 7 bases agree with TRBD1. Looked up from germline, CDR1 is SQVTM and CDR2 is ANQGSEA. J gave up 0 bases and V 2 bases, and 6 bases lay outside the gene matches. The CDR3 consists of 15 residues. The CDR3 bases are TGCAGCGTTGAAAGGACGGGACAGACTAACTATGGCTACACCTTC. Translating it yields CSVERTGQTNYGYTF. Based on the CDR3 plus reference TRBV29-1 and TRBJ1-2, the full variable domain is SAVISQKPSRDICQRGTSLTIQCQVDSQVTMMFWYRQQPGQSLTLIATANQGSEATYESGFVIDKFPISRPNLTFSTLTVSNMSPEDSSIYLCSVERTGQTNYGYTFGSGTRLTVV.

This clonotype has at least ten counts. The genes are TRBV12-3 or TRBV12-4 and TRBJ2-3; D not resolved. V lost 5 bases to trimming and J lost 8 bases, with 20 bases between them. The CDR3 spans 15 residues. DNA of the CDR3: TGTGCCAGCAGTCCTTCGACTCTCAGCCCCGGTACGCAGTATTTT. Translation gives CASSPSTLSPGTQYF.

This clonotype was detected only a few times. The chain employs TRBV19 and TRBJ2-5; D possibly corresponds to TRBD2 (5 bases). Per the germline V gene, CDR1 is LNHDA and CDR2 is SQIVND (reference sequence). The CDR3 is 17 residues long. Trimming pared 5 bases from V and 0 bases from J, leaving 19 bases between. The CDR3 DNA reads as TGTGCCAGTAGTCTACGCTCCGTTTTGGACTACCAAGAGACCCAGTACTTC. It is translated as CASSLRSVLDYQETQYF.

The J gene is TRBJ2-1, the V gene TRBV19; D is possibly TRBD2 (6 bases). The germline V and J ends were trimmed by 5 bases and 2 bases, with 16 bases remaining between them. The germline gives CDR1 LNHDA, CDR2 SQIVND (reference sequence). CDR3 length equals 16 residues. The CDR3, as DNA: TGTGCCAGTAGTTCCTATGCCGGGACTGCCTACAATGAGCAGTTCTTC. Its protein product is CASSSYAGTAYNEQFF.

The V gene is TRBV19, the J gene TRBJ2-5; 7 positions agree with TRBD1. J was trimmed by 2 bases and V by 4 bases; bases with no gene match: 7. The CDR3 covers 15 residues. Germline V gene lookup returns CDR1 LNHDA and CDR2 SQIVND (reference sequence). This CDR3 is CASSNGQDLQETQYF. Written as DNA, the CDR3 is TGTGCCAGTAGTAACGGACAGGATTTGCAAGAGACCCAGTACTTC. The full variable domain, rest sourced from reference TRBV19 and TRBJ2-5, is DGGITQSPKYLFRKEGQNVTLSCEQNLNHDAMYWYRQDPGQGLRLIYYSQIVNDFQKGDIAEGYSVSREKKESFPLTVTSAQKNPTAFYLCASSNGQDLQETQYFGPGTRLLVL.

This clonotype was found many times. The gene calls are TRBV20-1 and TRBJ2-2, with D perhaps TRBD2 (6 bases). CDR1 and CDR2 (germline): DFQATT, SNEGSKA (reference sequence). This CDR3 has 16 residues. Trimming removed 5 bases from V and 0 bases from J, with 16 bases in between. This CDR3 reads CSAVRRDGANTGELFF. In DNA form, the CDR3 reads TGCAGTGCTGTCAGGCGGGACGGGGCGAACACCGGGGAGCTGTTTTTT.

This chain uses TRBV29-1 with TRBJ1-4; 7 positions match TRBD1. The V and J ends lost 6 bases and 11 bases, in that order; junction bases with no gene match: 12. The CDR3 length is 13 residues. The V gene's germline CDR1 is SQVTM and CDR2 ANQGSEA. As DNA, the CDR3 is TGCAGCGTAGGACAGGACACCCGAGCGAAACTGTTTTTT. Translated: CSVGQDTRAKLFF.

There are many counts of this clonotype. This rearrangement joins TRBV18 to TRBJ2-7; 7 nucleotides agree with TRBD1. The germline gives CDR1 KGHSH, CDR2 LQKENI. CDR3 length equals 13 residues. The trim removed 5 bases at V and 3 bases at J, leaving 4 bases unmatched. CDR3: CASSEWDSYEQYF. The CDR3 DNA reads TGTGCCAGCTCAGAATGGGACAGCTACGAGCAGTACTTC.

This clonotype was recorded at least ten times. The rearrangement joins TRBV3-1 to TRBJ1-3; D perhaps matches TRBD1 (5 bases). CDR3 length: 15 residues. Per germline, CDR1 LGHDT and CDR2 YNNKEL (reference sequence). With 6 bases removed from V and 7 bases from J, the gap between germline ends came to 19 bases. The CDR3 nucleotides read TGTGCCAGCAGTCCCTCCTCTCAGGGTCGCAACACCATATATTTT. Its protein product is CASSPSSQGRNTIYF.